This TCR beta chain stems from a study of human T cells and chemical hapten exposure. Study in general: DPC at 0.01% went onto the upper back in patch tests, read at 6 days.

TCRdb analysed the RACE reads with MiXCR anew, one entry per CDR3 protein. Of tens of thousands of distinct CDR3 sequences listed, around 7.6% are singletons. Time point in this sample: pre-sensitization, week 0. The sample's treatment: therapeutic diphenylcyclopropenone sensitization with weekly scalp DPC. This clonotype was seen at least ten times. The CDR3 loop spans 14 amino acids. The V end lost 2 bases, the J end lost 1 base, and 8 bases lay between the germline ends. Germline CDR1 is KGHSH and CDR2 is LQKENI. This TCR derives from a woman between 50 and 59 years old with alopecia areata. Some clones in this sample may be carry-over from other donors' samples. The chain joins TRBV18 to TRBJ1-1; D gene unclear. Here the sequenced sample was whole blood, taken in connection with sensitization to the hapten diphenylcyclopropenone (DPC). The CDR3 DNA reads TGTGCCAGCTCACCAGCAAAGGGGAACACTGAAGCTTTCTTT. Protein: CASSPAKGNTEAFF.